Listed here is a single T cell receptor (beta chain). Its antigen remains unknown. This sample's treatment: roughly 10-day PBMC culture with coronavirus spike peptide pools or control peptides (ViraFEST assay). Sequencing of the DNA from cultured CD4+ T cells was carried out with the Oncomine TCR Beta short-read assay. TCRdb re-analysed the PCR reads in MiXCR, keeping a single row per CDR3 protein. The table records roughly 16,000 distinct CDR3 sequences, 50% to 75% of them present only once. This record belongs to a study of vaccination and CD4 T cells after COVID-19. Looking at the study overall: The study collected post-vaccine samples a median around 72 days after dose two, with a range of 14 to 241.

Material for sequencing was CD4+ T cells from blood, cultured in vitro. This clonotype was obtained from a human donor who had recovered from COVID-19.

DNA for the CDR3: TGTGCCAGCAGTATCCGGGACACCAACTCCTACGAGCAGTACTTC. This gives the protein CASSIRDTNSYEQYF. The J gene is TRBJ2-7, the V gene TRBV7-2; D perhaps matches TRBD1 (6 bases). Trimming removed 6 bases at V and 0 bases at J, with 15 bases between. The germline gives CDR1 SGHTA, CDR2 FQGNSA. The length of the CDR3 is 15 residues.